This is a list of T cell receptor beta chains from one sample in a study of shared clonotypes between healthy human individuals. Only in-frame clones appear in the TCRdb table, and some are missing; sequencing was by immunoSEQ multiplex PCR. Here the sample spans approximately 2.1 million clones, over 85% being singletons. Material for sequencing was naive CD4+ T cells from PBMCs. These receptors originate from a man younger than 35 in good health. Some clones in this sample may be carry-over from other donors' samples. CDR3s include the opening cysteine and the closing phenylalanine or tryptophan.

CAISRQAPGVYNEQFF TRBV10-3 16
CASSYRGQFNYGYTF TRBV19 15
CASSPPPGQGYNEQFF TRBV28 16
CASSPAQNRETQYF TRBV5-4 14
CASSLAGAEQYF TRBV5-6 12
CASSLLAGEGTGELFF TRBV5-1 16
CASSLGANQPQHF TRBV5-1 13
CASSFQGTDTQYF TRBV7-2 13
CASSSGSGRAYTDTQYF TRBV5-1 17
CASSGQYEQYF TRBV2 11
CAISDTDRGSTEAFF TRBV10-3 15
CAWGQGATDEQYF TRBV30 13
CSVVGRHTDTQYF TRBV29-1 13
CASSLTEAFF TRBV28 10
CASSLLSPRDREANEQFF TRBV7-2 18
CASSSGGQPYGYTF TRBV5-4 14
CASNYRGRPQHF TRBV2 12
CASSLVNRFYGYTF TRBV5-5 14
CASSFGGSRSYEQYF TRBV28 15
CARTTSGSSNEQFF TRBV6-9 14
CSADVGTQWNEQFF TRBV29-1 14
CASSIGGTGRTEAFF TRBV19 15
CASSLPLPHYNEQFF TRBV5-1 15
CASSYGLGIPSYNEQFF TRBV5-6 17
CASSSSDRVGEQYF TRBV28 14
CALGQGAGYGYTF TRBV30 13
CASNPEGLNEQFF TRBV9 13
CASSLESGGSPLHF TRBV5-1 14
CSASLGGGGLAAFF TRBV29-1 14
CASSQISPGAADTQYF TRBV23-1 16
CASNLGPRQGSGANVLTF TRBV7-8 18
CASRGVGTDTQYF TRBV25-1 13
CATYKAQYF TRBV28 9
CASSEPDRDGSGANVLTF TRBV10-1 18
CASSPRTGASLNYGYTF TRBV19 17
CASSLSGLTHNEQFF TRBV5-1 15
CASSLVGVSEAFF TRBV7-9 13
CASSSGGGDTQYF TRBV7-3 13
CASSLAEVAGADEQYF TRBV5-1 16
CASSLGQGAYEQYF TRBV5-1 14
CASSLYTGATYEQYF TRBV5-1 15
CASSPGQESEQYF TRBV10-2 13
CASSMTGINNEQFF TRBV27 14
CASSVREKLFF TRBV2 11
CASSLTTVNTEAFF TRBV5-1 14
CASSDGSSNQPQHF TRBV7-2 14
CASSFGQGLTPLHF TRBV7-2 14
CASSLEVLHTGELFF TRBV7-9 15
CASRHHSGDEQYF TRBV19 13
CASSPISGETQYF TRBV18 13
CASRGQGRTEAFF TRBV28 13